The 6 T cell receptor beta chains listed next were all sequenced from one sample in a study of blood T cell repertoires in COVID-19. Profiling relied on immunoSEQ multiplex PCR, and the TCRdb table lists in-frame clones only, not all of them. This sample has hundreds of thousands of clones, with almost 90% found just once. What was sequenced was peripheral blood. These receptors originate from a woman between 65 and 79 years old with COVID-19, enrolled during active disease.

The chain has TRBV28 and TRBJ1-2, with 12 bases matching TRBD1. Germline V gene lookup returns CDR1 MDHEN and CDR2 SYDVKM. J lost 8 bases, V lost 3 bases, and 7 bases had no gene match. This CDR3 is built from 15 residues. In nucleotides, the CDR3 is TGTGCCAGCAGTTTCCGCGGGGACAGGGGGCTGGGCTACACCTTC. It specifies CASSFRGDRGLGYTF.

The chain links TRBV12-5 to TRBJ2-1, with D possibly being TRBD2 (5 bases). The CDR3 spans 13 residues. With 1 base removed from V and 8 bases from J, the gap between germline ends came to 9 bases. Germline assignment: CDR1 LGHNT and CDR2 FRNRAP. As DNA, the CDR3 is TGTGCTAGTGGTTTGGCATCCGGGGATGAGCAGTTCTTC. Translation: CASGLASGDEQFF. Supplemented by reference TRBV12-5 and TRBJ2-1, the full variable domain reads DARVTQTPRHKVTEMGQEVTMRCQPILGHNTVFWYRQTMMQGLELLAYFRNRAPLDDSGMPKDRFSAEMPDATLATLKIQPSEPRDSAVYFCASGLASGDEQFFGPGTRLTVL.

The gene calls are TRBV5-1 and TRBJ1-2; TRBD1 might be the D (5 bases). CDR3 size: 15 residues. Germline assignment: CDR1 SGHRS and CDR2 YFSETQ. Trimming pared 5 bases from V and 2 bases from J, leaving 16 bases between. CDR3 amino acids: CASSYTGPPNYGYTF. CDR3 in DNA: TGCGCCAGCAGTTATACAGGACCCCCCAACTATGGCTACACCTTC. Together with reference TRBV5-1 and TRBJ1-2, the CDR3 gives the full variable domain: KAGVTQTPRYLIKTRGQQVTLSCSPISGHRSVSWYQQTPGQGLQFLFEYFSETQRNKGNFPGRFSGRQFSNSRSEMNVSTLELGDSALYLCASSYTGPPNYGYTFGSGTRLTVV.

The chain is built from TRBV7-2 and TRBJ1-1; a weak D match, TRBD1 (5 bases). This CDR3 is built from 15 residues. Germline CDR1 and CDR2: SGHTA and FQGNSA. The V end lost 2 bases, the J end lost 5 bases, and 15 bases lay between the germline ends. Here the CDR3 reads CASSLRGGEKTEAFF. The CDR3 DNA reads as TGTGCCAGCAGCTTAAGAGGAGGGGAGAAAACTGAAGCTTTCTTT.

The chain combines TRBV27 with TRBJ1-1; 9 nucleotides align to TRBD1. Germline V gene lookup returns CDR1 MNHEY and CDR2 SMNVEV (reference sequence). V lost 3 bases and J lost 5; bases outside the gene matches: 7. CDR3 length: 15 residues. CDR3 loop: CASSLAGQGRTEAFF. DNA for the CDR3: TGTGCCAGCAGTTTGGCAGGACAGGGGAGGACTGAAGCTTTCTTT.

V gene TRBV6-6 combines with J gene TRBJ1-5; D unresolved. V was pared by 0 bases and J by 10 bases, with 10 bases between. This CDR3 has 13 residues. Germline CDR1 and CDR2: MNHNY and SVGAGI (reference sequence). CDR3 coding DNA: TGTGCCAGCAGTTACTCGGCGGCCTTACCCCAGCATTTT. It encodes CASSYSAALPQHF.